The 3 T cell receptor beta chains reported below all come from one sample, sequenced in a study of cytomegalovirus exposure and HLA in healthy donors. This PCR relied on a set of 60 Vbeta primers and 13 Jbeta primers. Some clones are missing from TCRdb's copy, which holds only in-frame ones; the method was immunoSEQ multiplex PCR. The repertoire consists of 70,000 to 95,000 clones, with approximately 84% occurring once and the leading ten covering about 5.6%. Sequencing input: PBMCs. Every receptor here comes from a woman aged 18-29 years in good health and CMV-seropositive.

A word on this clone: One end of the junction does not line up with germline, which may come from a read error. The V and J genes are TRBV9 and TRBJ2-1, with 8 bases lining up with TRBD2. The CDR3 contains 15 residues. CDR1 is SGDLS, CDR2 YYNGEE, per germline. The chain's CDR3 is CASSTSGSDYSEQFF. CDR3 nucleotides: TGTGCCAGCAGCACGAGCGGGAGTGACTACAGTGAGCAGTTCTTC. The full variable domain, its missing parts supplied by reference TRBV9 and TRBJ2-1, is DSGVTQTPKHLITATGQRVTLRCSPRSGDLSVYWYQQSLDQGLQFLIQYYNGEERAKGNILERFSAQQFPDLHSELNLSSLELGDSALYFCASSTSGSDYSEQFFGPGTRLTVL.

The chain is built from TRBV2 and TRBJ1-5, with D hard to call. This CDR3 has 17 residues. V shed 0 bases and J shed 4 bases, with 16 bases lying between them. Germline V lookup: CDR1 SNHLY, CDR2 FYNNEI. The chain's CDR3 is CASSEAGRLLGNQPQHF. The CDR3 DNA follows: TGTGCCAGCAGTGAAGCTGGGCGACTACTTGGAAATCAGCCCCAGCATTTT.

The V gene is TRBV6-1, the J gene TRBJ2-2; TRBD2 aligns across 7 bases. The CDR3 is 17 amino acids. Germline V gene data show CDR1 as MNHNS and CDR2 as SASEGT. Unmatched junction bases numbered 13, after V lost 4 bases and J lost 5 bases. The CDR3 sequence: CASSVVERGNTTGELFF. For the CDR3, the DNA is TGTGCCAGCAGTGTTGTCGAGCGGGGCAACACTACCGGGGAGCTGTTTTTT.